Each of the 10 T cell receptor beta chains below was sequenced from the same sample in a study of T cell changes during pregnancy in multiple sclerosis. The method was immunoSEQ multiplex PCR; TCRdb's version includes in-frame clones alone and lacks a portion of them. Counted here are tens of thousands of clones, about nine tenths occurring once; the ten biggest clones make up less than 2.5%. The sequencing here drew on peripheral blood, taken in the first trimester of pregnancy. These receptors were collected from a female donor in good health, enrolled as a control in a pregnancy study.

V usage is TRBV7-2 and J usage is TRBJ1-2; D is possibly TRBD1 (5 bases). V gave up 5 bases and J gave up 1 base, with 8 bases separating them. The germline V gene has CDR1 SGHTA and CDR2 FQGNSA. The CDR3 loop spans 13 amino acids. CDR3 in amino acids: CASSTDINYGYTF. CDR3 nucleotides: TGTGCCAGCAGCACGGACATTAACTATGGCTACACCTTC.

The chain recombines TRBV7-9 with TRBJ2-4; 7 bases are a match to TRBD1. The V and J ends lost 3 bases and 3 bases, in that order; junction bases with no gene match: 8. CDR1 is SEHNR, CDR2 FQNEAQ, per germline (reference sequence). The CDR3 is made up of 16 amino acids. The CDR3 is CASSFEGARGKNIQYF. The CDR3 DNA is TGTGCCAGCAGCTTTGAGGGGGCGAGGGGCAAAAACATTCAGTACTTC.

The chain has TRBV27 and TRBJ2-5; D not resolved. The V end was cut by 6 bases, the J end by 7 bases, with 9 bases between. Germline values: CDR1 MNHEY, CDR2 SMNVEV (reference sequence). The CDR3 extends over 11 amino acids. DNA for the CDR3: TGTGCCAGCAGATTAAGAGGGACCCAGTACTTC. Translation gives CASRLRGTQYF.

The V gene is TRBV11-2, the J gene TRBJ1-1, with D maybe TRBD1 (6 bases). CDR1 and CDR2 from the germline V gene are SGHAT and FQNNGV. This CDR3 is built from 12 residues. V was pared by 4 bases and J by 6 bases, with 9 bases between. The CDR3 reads CASSYWGPEAFF. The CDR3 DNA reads TGTGCCAGCAGCTACTGGGGGCCTGAAGCTTTCTTT.

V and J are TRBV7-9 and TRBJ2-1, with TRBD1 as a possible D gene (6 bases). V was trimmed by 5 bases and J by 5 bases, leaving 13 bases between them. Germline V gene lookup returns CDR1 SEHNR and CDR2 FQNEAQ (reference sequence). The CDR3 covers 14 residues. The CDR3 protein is CASSPPDSHNEQFF. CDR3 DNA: TGTGCCAGCAGCCCCCCGGACAGCCACAATGAGCAGTTCTTC.

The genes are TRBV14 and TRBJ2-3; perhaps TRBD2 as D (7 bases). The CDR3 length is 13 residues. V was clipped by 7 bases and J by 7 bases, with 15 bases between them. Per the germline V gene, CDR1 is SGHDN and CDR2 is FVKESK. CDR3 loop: CASNRGASHTQYF. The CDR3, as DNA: TGTGCCAGCAATCGGGGGGCCTCCCATACGCAGTATTTT.

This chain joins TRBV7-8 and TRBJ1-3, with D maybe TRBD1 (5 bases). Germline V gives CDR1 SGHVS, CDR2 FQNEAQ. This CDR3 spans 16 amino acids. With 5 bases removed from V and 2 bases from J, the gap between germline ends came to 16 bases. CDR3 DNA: TGTGCCAGCAGCCCCCTCTCCGGGGGACCTGGAAACACCATATATTTT. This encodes CASSPLSGGPGNTIYF.

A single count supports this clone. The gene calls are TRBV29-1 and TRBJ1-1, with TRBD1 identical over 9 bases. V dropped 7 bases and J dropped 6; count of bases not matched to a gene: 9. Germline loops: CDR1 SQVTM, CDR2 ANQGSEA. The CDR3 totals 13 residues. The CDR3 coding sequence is TGCAGCGCCCGGACAGGGGCAAGGGCTGAAGCTTTCTTT. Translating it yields CSARTGARAEAFF. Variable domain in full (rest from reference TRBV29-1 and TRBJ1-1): SAVISQKPSRDICQRGTSLTIQCQVDSQVTMMFWYRQQPGQSLTLIATANQGSEATYESGFVIDKFPISRPNLTFSTLTVSNMSPEDSSIYLCSARTGARAEAFFGQGTRLTVV.

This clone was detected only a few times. CDR3 sequence reads: CASISQGGGYTF. The DNA for the CDR3 is TGTGCCAGTATCTCTCAGGGGGGAGGCTACACCTTC. The chain has TRBV19 and TRBJ1-2; 7 nucleotides agree with TRBD1. This CDR3 region has 12 residues. V trimming: 7 bases; J trimming: 8 bases; junction bases outside the gene matches: 7. In germline, CDR1 is LNHDA, CDR2 SQIVND (reference sequence).

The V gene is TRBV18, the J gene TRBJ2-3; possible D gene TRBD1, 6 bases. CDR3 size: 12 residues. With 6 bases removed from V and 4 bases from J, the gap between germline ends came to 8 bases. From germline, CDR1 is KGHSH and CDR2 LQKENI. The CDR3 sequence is CASSHRADTQYF. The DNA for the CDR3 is TGTGCCAGCTCCCACAGGGCAGATACGCAGTATTTT.